A single sample is the source of the 22 T cell receptor beta chains below, sequenced in a study of cytomegalovirus exposure and HLA in healthy donors (TCRdb year 2017). Library construction relied on the immunoSEQ multiplex PCR assay. A mixture of 60 forward primers for TCR Vbeta segments and 13 reverse primers for TCR Jbeta segments was used in the multiplex PCR. TCRdb took over this immuneACCESS table, retaining in-frame rearrangements with V and J assigned. Such tables are incomplete; in checked studies, under half of the missing clones stem from an unresolved V gene, and the remainder is unexplained. This sample's table has entries for some 130,000 clones. Approximately 1.5% of the sample is held by the ten biggest clonotypes. The material sequenced was PBMCs. The source is a woman aged 40 to 50 in good health and CMV-seronegative.

This chain connects TRBV6-5 to TRBJ1-3; 9 nucleotides line up with TRBD1. Per the germline V gene, CDR1 is MNHEY and CDR2 is SVGAGI. CDR3 length: 14 amino acids. Unmatched junction bases numbered 5, after V lost 4 bases and J lost 7 bases. The CDR3 DNA reads as TGTGCCAGCAGTTCGACAGGGGGGGCGAACACCATATATTTT. Translated: CASSSTGGANTIYF.

The chain joins TRBV5-1 to TRBJ2-7; TRBD2 agrees at 8 bases. V shed 2 bases and J 2 bases; nucleotides not matched to a gene: 3. The CDR3 loop spans 14 amino acids. From germline, CDR1 is SGHRS and CDR2 YFSETQ. The CDR3, as DNA: TGCGCCAGCAGCTTTACGGGGGGGGCCTACGAGCAGTACTTC. Its translation: CASSFTGGAYEQYF.

This rearrangement joins TRBV5-1 to TRBJ1-2; 7 nucleotides agree with TRBD1. Trimming at V came to 4 bases and at J to 4 bases, leaving 7 bases not matched to a gene. The CDR3 loop spans 14 amino acids. CDR1 and CDR2 (germline): SGHRS, YFSETQ. CDR3 sequence: CASSQEGAGYGYTF. The CDR3, as DNA: TGCGCCAGCAGCCAAGAGGGGGCGGGCTATGGCTACACCTTC.

The genes are TRBV9 and TRBJ1-5; no clear D gene. V dropped 0 bases and J dropped 6 bases, with 10 bases sitting between them. The germline CDR1 and CDR2 sequences are SGDLS and YYNGEE. The CDR3 has 14 residues. CDR3 amino acids: CASSVGGVAQPQHF. The CDR3 nucleotides read TGTGCCAGCAGCGTAGGAGGAGTTGCTCAGCCCCAGCATTTT.

V and J are TRBV18 and TRBJ2-2; 12 nucleotides line up with TRBD1. V dropped 6 bases and J dropped 4; count of bases not matched to a gene: 6. The CDR3 sequence is 16 residues long. The germline V gene encodes CDR1 KGHSH and CDR2 LQKENI. The CDR3: CASSSGQGAGTGELFF. The CDR3 DNA reads TGTGCCAGCTCGTCGGGACAGGGGGCCGGCACCGGGGAGCTGTTTTTT.

The rearrangement links TRBV7-6 to TRBJ2-5; D possibly corresponds to TRBD2 (6 bases). The germline V and J ends were trimmed by 5 bases and 5 bases, with 15 bases remaining between them. Germline lookup yields CDR1 SGHVS and CDR2 FNYEAQ. The CDR3 sequence is 14 residues long. This CDR3 is CASSPPGLRETQYF. As DNA, the CDR3 is TGTGCCAGCAGCCCCCCGGGACTCAGGGAGACCCAGTACTTC.

The chain uses TRBV28 and TRBJ2-3; the D gene is possibly TRBD1 (6 bases). This CDR3 contains 14 residues. CDR1 is MDHEN and CDR2 is SYDVKM in the germline V gene. V lost 5 bases, J lost 0 bases, and 9 bases lay in between. This CDR3 is CASSLRGSTDTQYF. The CDR3 DNA is TGTGCCAGCAGTCTTAGGGGGAGCACAGATACGCAGTATTTT.

The chain carries TRBV5-6 and TRBJ1-2, with D maybe TRBD1 (5 bases). Trimming stripped 3 bases from V and 4 bases from J, with 13 bases between. The germline V gene encodes CDR1 SGHDT and CDR2 YYEEEE. The CDR3 extends over 14 amino acids. CDR3 sequence reads: CASSSGLGVYGYTF. CDR3 nucleotide sequence: TGTGCCAGCAGCTCCGGCCTAGGGGTCTATGGCTACACCTTC.

The chain is built from TRBV7-9 and TRBJ2-4, with D possibly TRBD2 on 5 matching bases. Trimming left V 2 bases short and J 7 bases short, with 6 bases between. Germline CDR1 and CDR2: SEHNR and FQNEAQ (reference sequence). CDR3 size: 12 residues. The CDR3 DNA sequence: TGTGCCAGCAGCTTACCGGGGAACATTCAGTACTTC. As protein: CASSLPGNIQYF.

This chain uses TRBV29-1 with TRBJ2-5; TRBD1 is a possible D gene (6 bases). CDR3 length: 14 amino acids. Germline CDR1 reads SQVTM; CDR2 reads ANQGSEA. V was pared by 4 bases and J by 5 bases, with 17 bases between. The CDR3 DNA sequence: TGCAGCGTTGGAGGGACAAGAACAGGGGAGACCCAGTACTTC. As protein: CSVGGTRTGETQYF.

V and J are TRBV6-5 and TRBJ1-4; perhaps TRBD1 as D (5 bases). V was shortened by 8 bases and J by 8 bases, with 18 bases between the two germline ends. The germline gives CDR1 MNHEY, CDR2 SVGAGI. This CDR3 has 14 amino acids. The CDR3 nucleotides read TGTGCCAGCGGGCGGGGCAGATGGCAGGAAAAACTGTTTTTT. It is translated as CASGRGRWQEKLFF.

The rearrangement links TRBV7-2 to TRBJ1-2; D might be TRBD1 (5 bases). The CDR3 extends over 12 amino acids. CDR1 and CDR2 (germline): SGHTA, FQGNSA. Trimming pared 6 bases from V and 7 bases from J, leaving 12 bases between. CDR3 nucleotide sequence: TGTGCCAGCAGGTCGGGGGTTGGTGGCTACACCTTC. This sequence encodes CASRSGVGGYTF.

This chain connects TRBV5-1 to TRBJ2-7; 7 nucleotides align to TRBD1. V shed 4 bases, J shed 4 bases, and the junction held 5 bases outside the gene matches. This CDR3 contains 13 residues. CDR1 and CDR2 from the germline V gene are SGHRS and YFSETQ. CDR3 coding DNA: TGCGCCAGCAGCGCCGGGACAGCGTACGAGCAGTACTTC. This sequence encodes CASSAGTAYEQYF.

V is TRBV5-1 and J is TRBJ1-6, with TRBD1 identical over 10 bases. The CDR3 consists of 16 residues. Per the germline V gene, CDR1 is SGHRS and CDR2 is YFSETQ. V was clipped by 2 bases and J by 6 bases; unmatched bases: 5. DNA of the CDR3: TGCGCCAGCAGCTTCACGGGACAGGGGCGTAATTCACCCCTCCACTTT. Encoded protein: CASSFTGQGRNSPLHF.

V usage is TRBV7-9 and J usage is TRBJ1-4; 12 bases map to TRBD1. Germline values: CDR1 SEHNR, CDR2 FQNEAQ (reference sequence). The CDR3 sequence is 18 residues long. The V and J ends lost 1 base and 7 bases, in that order; junction bases with no gene match: 10. CDR3 in DNA: TGTGCCAGCAGCTTAGGGGACAGGGGGCATGTTCCTTCTGAAAAACTGTTTTTT. It codes for CASSLGDRGHVPSEKLFF.

The chain joins TRBV7-9 to TRBJ2-7, with 7 bases that match TRBD1. CDR1 and CDR2 (germline): SEHNR, FQNEAQ (reference sequence). Germline trimming cut 5 bases from V and 0 bases from J; bases unmatched to any gene: 1. This CDR3 comprises 13 residues. In DNA form, the CDR3 reads TGTGCCAGCAGCAGGGACAGCTCCTACGAGCAGTACGTC. It yields the protein CASSRDSSYEQYV.

V gene TRBV27 combines with J gene TRBJ2-3; D may be TRBD1 (5 bases). CDR1 is MNHEY and CDR2 is SMNVEV in the germline V gene (reference sequence). The V end lost 6 bases, the J end lost 2 bases, and 18 bases lay between the germline ends. There are 16 residues in the CDR3. DNA for the CDR3: TGTGCCAGCAGGGGAAGACAGCAACAGATCACAGATACGCAGTATTTT. The encoded protein is CASRGRQQQITDTQYF.

CDR3 residues: CASSLALGQQETQYF. Here the CDR3 DNA reads TGTGCCAGCAGCTTAGCTCTAGGTCAGCAAGAGACCCAGTACTTC. V is TRBV11-2 and J is TRBJ2-5; D is undetermined. The CDR3 spans 15 residues. Per germline, CDR1 SGHAT and CDR2 FQNNGV. Trimming stripped 1 base from V and 2 bases from J, with 11 bases between.

The V and J genes are TRBV7-2 and TRBJ1-2; D is unclear. Germline V gene data show CDR1 as SGHTA and CDR2 as FQGNSA. The CDR3 runs 14 residues. The V gene lost 1 base and the J gene lost 2 bases, with 8 bases spanning the gap. The CDR3: CASSLGASNYGYTF. The CDR3 bases are TGTGCCAGCAGCTTAGGGGCCTCCAACTATGGCTACACCTTC.

The chain uses TRBV7-2 and TRBJ2-7; D might be TRBD1 (7 bases). This CDR3 contains 13 residues. V lost 4 bases and J 4 bases, leaving 11 bases between the germline ends. Germline-derived CDR1 and CDR2 are SGHTA and FQGNSA. This chain's CDR3 is CASSYRGGYEQYV. The CDR3 DNA sequence: TGTGCCAGCAGCTACAGGGGAGGATACGAGCAGTACGTC.

The gene calls are TRBV11-3 and TRBJ2-5; D might be TRBD1 (6 bases). The CDR3 extends over 15 amino acids. V dropped 5 bases and J dropped 1 base, with 14 bases sitting between them. The germline CDR1 and CDR2 sequences are SGHNT and YENEEA. The CDR3 DNA reads as TGTGCCAGCAGCCGGAGCAGGGGTACCCAAGAGACCCAGTACTTC. It translates to CASSRSRGTQETQYF.

This chain uses TRBV19 with TRBJ2-6; 8 bases fit TRBD1. The CDR3 runs 15 residues. The germline CDR1 and CDR2 sequences are LNHDA and SQIVND (reference sequence). V dropped 3 bases and J dropped 2; count of bases not matched to a gene: 0. The CDR3 protein is CASSMTGAGANVLTF. CDR3 nucleotides: TGTGCCAGTAGTATGACAGGGGCTGGGGCCAACGTCCTGACTTTC.